Listed here are 11 T cell receptor beta chains from one sample, sequenced in a study of T cell responses to AZD1222 COVID-19 vaccine. Sequencing used immunoSEQ multiplex PCR; TCRdb keeps in-frame clones, though not all of them. The top ten clones hold 15% to 20% of a sample with about 90,000 clones, approximately 89% of them seen once. Sequencing was performed on peripheral blood, taken on day 0 of AZD1222 vaccination. Receptor source: an adult in good health.

This clone was picked up a small number of times. The V call is TRBV19, the J call TRBJ1-1, with D unclear. Trimming removed 7 bases at V and 5 bases at J, with 11 bases between. The germline gives CDR1 LNHDA, CDR2 SQIVND (reference sequence). CDR3 length: 12 amino acids. The DNA of the CDR3 is TGTGCCAGTAATGAGCCGGGTACTGAAGCTTTCTTT. It encodes CASNEPGTEAFF.

The V gene is TRBV30, the J gene TRBJ1-6; D is possibly TRBD1 (6 bases). The CDR3 runs to 14 residues. V was clipped by 3 bases and J by 1 base, with 7 bases between them. Per the germline V gene, CDR1 is GTSNPN and CDR2 is SVGIG (reference sequence). The CDR3 is CAWRQGSYNSPLHF. The CDR3 bases are TGTGCCTGGAGACAGGGTTCCTATAATTCACCCCTCCACTTT.

This clone was detected a few times. The chain has TRBV10-3 and TRBJ2-7, with no clear D. This CDR3 contains 12 residues. Germline CDR1 is ENHRY and CDR2 is SYGVKD. Trimming pared 4 bases from V and 5 bases from J, leaving 9 bases between. The DNA for the CDR3 is TGTGCCATCAGTGCCCCTTTGGACGAGCAGTACTTC. It encodes CAISAPLDEQYF.

This chain joins TRBV11-2 and TRBJ2-5, with a weak D call TRBD2 (6 bases). This CDR3 has 16 residues. Germline V gene sequence: CDR1 SGHAT, CDR2 FQNNGV. V was trimmed by 5 bases and J by 2 bases, leaving 18 bases between them. The CDR3 region is CASSPQLEGNQETQYF. In nucleotides, the CDR3 is TGTGCCAGCAGCCCACAGTTGGAGGGGAATCAAGAGACCCAGTACTTC.

The CDR3 reads CASSIDRGNTEAFF. CDR3 coding DNA: TGCGCCAGCAGCATTGACAGGGGAAACACTGAAGCTTTCTTT. The V and J genes are TRBV5-1 and TRBJ1-1, with TRBD1 matching 8 bases. The V segment lost 4 bases and the J segment 2 bases; nucleotides outside the gene matches: 4. Germline assignment: CDR1 SGHRS and CDR2 YFSETQ. The CDR3 extends over 14 amino acids. Full variable domain (remainder filled in from reference TRBV5-1 and TRBJ1-1): KAGVTQTPRYLIKTRGQQVTLSCSPISGHRSVSWYQQTPGQGLQFLFEYFSETQRNKGNFPGRFSGRQFSNSRSEMNVSTLELGDSALYLCASSIDRGNTEAFFGQGTRLTVV.

DNA of the CDR3: TGTGCCATCAGTGAGGAGAAAGGGGCGGGGGAAAAACTGTTTTTT. Amino acid sequence: CAISEEKGAGEKLFF. V usage is TRBV10-3 and J usage is TRBJ1-4; tentative D call: TRBD1 (5 bases). The V and J ends lost 2 bases and 8 bases respectively, with 15 bases between them. Germline CDR1 is ENHRY and CDR2 is SYGVKD. The CDR3 is 15 amino acids.

The V and J genes are TRBV19 and TRBJ1-5; the D is unclear. Germline CDR1 reads LNHDA; CDR2 reads SQIVND (reference sequence). V lost 1 base and J lost 4, with 11 bases in between. The CDR3 spans 15 residues. The CDR3, as DNA: TGTGCCAGTAGTATAGTTCCGGGGAGTAATCAGCCCCAGCATTTT. It yields the protein CASSIVPGSNQPQHF.

In regard to this clone: One end of the junction is discordant with germline, which a read error may explain. The V gene is TRBV7-7, the J gene TRBJ2-1; 10 bases align to TRBD2. The CDR3 is made up of 17 amino acids. Per germline, CDR1 SSHAT and CDR2 FNYEAQ (reference sequence). This CDR3 reads CASSPLSGRPSYNEQFF. In nucleotides, the CDR3 is TGTGCTAGCAGCCCTCTTAGCGGGAGGCCCTCCTACAATGAGCAGTTCTTC. Full variable domain (missing parts from reference TRBV7-7 and TRBJ2-1): GAGVSQSPRYKVTKRGQDVTLRCDPISSHATLYWYQQALGQGPEFLTYFNYEAQPDKSGLPSDRFSAERPEGSISTLTIQRTEQRDSAMYRCASSPLSGRPSYNEQFFGPGTRLTVL.

This chain's CDR3 is CASSLAAVYYEQYF. For the CDR3, the DNA is TGCGCCAGCAGCTTGGCCGCGGTATACTACGAGCAGTACTTC. The chain recombines TRBV5-1 with TRBJ2-7; D call uncertain. V lost 0 bases to trimming and J lost 3 bases, with 10 bases between them. This CDR3 is built from 14 residues. CDR1 SGHRS and CDR2 YFSETQ come from the germline V gene.

V and J are TRBV6-6 and TRBJ2-1, with D unresolved. The CDR3 totals 14 residues. Trimming cost V 2 bases and J 4 bases, with 9 bases left between them. Germline V gene lookup returns CDR1 MNHNY and CDR2 SVGAGI (reference sequence). Written as DNA, the CDR3 is TGTGCCAGCAGTTACGCGGCGGAATACAATGAGCAGTTCTTC. Protein: CASSYAAEYNEQFF.

V and J are TRBV5-8 and TRBJ2-7, with D maybe TRBD1 (5 bases). Germline CDR1 reads SGHTS; CDR2 reads YDEGEE. Deletions cut 3 bases from V and 0 bases from J, with 13 bases between. The CDR3 extends over 15 amino acids. Here the CDR3 reads CASSSLGRASYEQYF. The DNA for the CDR3 is TGTGCCAGCAGCTCCCTCGGCAGGGCCTCCTACGAGCAGTACTTC.